A single T cell receptor (beta chain) is shown here with its context. The antigen is not known. Germline CDR1 reads SGDLS; CDR2 reads YYNGEE. The CDR3 contains 13 residues. After removal of 0 bases from V and 12 bases from J, the junction contained 6 bases not matched to a gene. This sample is part of a study of OX40 agonist ivuxolimab in advanced cancers. Study observations and caveats: Researchers did not determine the expanded peripheral T cells' antigen specificity. In the 0.1-3.0 mg/kg groups, partial responders showed among the lowest expansion.

The table came from immunoSEQ multiplex PCR; TCRdb's copy has only in-frame clones and leaves some out. The table includes more than 45,000 clones, around 90% detected once. V usage is TRBV9 and J usage is TRBJ2-1; 7 bases are shared with TRBD1. This clonotype was obtained from an adult with an advanced solid tumor such as melanoma, head and neck, liver or kidney cancer. The sample in question was CD4+ or CD8+ T cells sorted from blood, obtained in a trial of the OX40 agonist ivuxolimab. CDR3 region: CASSVDEQGLQFF. CDR3 nucleotide sequence: TGTGCCAGCAGCGTAGACGAACAGGGGTTGCAGTTCTTC.